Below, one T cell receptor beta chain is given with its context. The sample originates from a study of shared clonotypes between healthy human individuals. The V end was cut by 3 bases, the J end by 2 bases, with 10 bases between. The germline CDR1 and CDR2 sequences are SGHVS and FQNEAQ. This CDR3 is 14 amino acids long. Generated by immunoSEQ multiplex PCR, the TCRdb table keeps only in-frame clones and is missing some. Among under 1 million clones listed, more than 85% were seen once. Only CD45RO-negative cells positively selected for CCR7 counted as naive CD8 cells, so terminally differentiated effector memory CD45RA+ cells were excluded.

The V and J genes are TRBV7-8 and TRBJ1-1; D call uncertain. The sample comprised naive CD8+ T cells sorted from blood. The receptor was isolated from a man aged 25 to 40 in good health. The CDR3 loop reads CASSFRTDNTEAFF. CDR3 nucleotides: TGTGCCAGCAGCTTTAGGACCGATAACACTGAAGCTTTCTTT.